The following is a T cell receptor beta chain sequence with its context. This clone appeared a few times. Its antigen target is currently unknown. The input lacks base qualities; no much larger clone sits a single base away. Each collaborating institution followed its own protocols to collect whole blood in K2EDTA tubes. For TCRbeta analysis, collaborators shipped samples in one of three forms: frozen whole blood, isolated PBMCs, or DNA extracted from either of those sample types. This sample is part of a study of blood T cell repertoires in COVID-19 (dated by TCRdb to the early 2020s). With regard to the full study: Samples covering the acute and convalescent phases of COVID-19 were provided by collaborators in the United States, Italy and Spain. The prospective study material was composed of cDNA or gDNA derived from T cells, B-cell-depleted T cells, or PBMCs. The dataset comprised deeply sampled blood TCRbeta repertoires from subjects exposed to, actively infected with, or recovered from COVID-19. The repertoires were released in a freely available public database meant as a resource for research on the immune response to SARS-CoV-2. Samples came from the ongoing ImmuneRACE study (first 160 participants) plus 1,254 subjects from 6 global collaborators. Nearly every sample came with metadata listing a de-identified subject ID, COVID-19 status, age in years and sex. Where available, HLA class I and class II types were taken from metadata supplied by the sample provider and were not determined by assay-based typing.

From the cysteine through the phenylalanine, the CDR3 covers 12 amino acids. Of the read, only the CDR3 DNA is kept; its 36 bases are in frame from base 1. CDR1 and CDR2 were assigned from the germline V gene (reference sequence) as SEHNR and FQNEAQ. V loses 5 bases, J loses 7 bases, and the germline ends lie 9 bases apart. The immunoSEQ Assay, a bias-controlled multiplex PCR, was used to amplify TCRbeta CDR3 regions from genomic DNA. Under the source paper's analysis protocol: The number of nucleated cells in each sample was estimated by amplification of reference gene primers within the assay. To quantify the absolute abundance of each unique TCRbeta CDR3 rearrangement, sequence reads were collapsed and filtered. For each sample, productive Simpson clonality was calculated as the square root of Simpson's diversity index across productive rearrangements. The table was pulled from immuneACCESS by TCRdb, which kept in-frame rearrangements only. Such tables lose some clones; where checked, under half of the loss comes from unresolved V genes, and the rest has no known cause. V, J and clone size derive from that table, while D and trimming were established from the DNA sequence. This sample has roughly 86,000 clones in its table, and roughly 86% of those were observed once. Of the sample, about a fifth is held by the ten largest clones.

What the study reported, not specific to this receptor: The amount of clinical and demographic metadata varied by source and participant and was provided uncurated.

The chain is encoded by TRBV7-9 joined to TRBJ2-1; a tentative D match to TRBD2 spans 5 bases. Sequencing was performed on peripheral blood. This TCR came from a human donor in a cohort sampled during active COVID-19. CDR3 reads: CASSLLANEQFF. At the DNA level, the sequence is TGTGCCAGCAGCCTCCTAGCAAATGAGCAGTTCTTC.